Sequencing of this TCR beta chain was carried out in a study of spatial heterogeneity in lung cancer. The overall study: Unique TCR and UMI combinations averaged more than ten appearances each in raw reads.

This CDR3 region has 14 residues. CDR1 and CDR2 from the germline V gene are SGHTA and FQGNSA. V shed 2 bases and J shed 5 bases, with 10 bases lying between them. Notes on the study in general: Resection blood, more than follow-up blood, showed ubiquitous expanded tumor TCRs.

Single TCR cDNA molecules each had their own unique molecular identifier. TCRdb independently ran MiXCR on the 5' RACE reads; one entry per CDR3 protein. The top ten clones hold 6.2% of a sample with 65,000 to 85,000 distinct CDR3 sequences, roughly a fifth of them seen once. This clonotype was observed at least ten times. Its antigen is unidentified. As for time point: sample taken at primary tumor resection. Without sorting, whole RNA was sequenced from tumor, nontumor lung or frozen PBMC. The chain recombines TRBV7-2 with TRBJ1-5; the D is unclear. The source is a male donor with early-stage non-small cell lung cancer. Here the sequenced sample was PBMCs, taken at surgery. The CDR3 loop is CASSLNPVHQPQHF. Here the CDR3 DNA reads TGTGCCAGCAGCTTAAACCCCGTGCATCAGCCCCAGCATTTT.